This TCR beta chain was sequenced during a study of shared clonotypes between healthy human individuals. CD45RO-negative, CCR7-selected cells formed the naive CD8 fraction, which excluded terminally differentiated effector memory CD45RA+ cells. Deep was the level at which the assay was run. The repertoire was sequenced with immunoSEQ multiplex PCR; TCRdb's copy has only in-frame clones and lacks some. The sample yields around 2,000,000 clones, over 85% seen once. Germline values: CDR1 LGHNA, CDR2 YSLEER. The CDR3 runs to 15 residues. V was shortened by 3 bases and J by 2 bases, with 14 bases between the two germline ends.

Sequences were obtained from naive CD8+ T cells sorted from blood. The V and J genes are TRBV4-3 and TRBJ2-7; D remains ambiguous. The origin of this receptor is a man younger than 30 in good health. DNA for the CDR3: TGCGCCAGCAGCCAGCATTCTGCAGAAACCTACGAGCAGTACTTC. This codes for CASSQHSAETYEQYF.